This T cell receptor beta chain is from a study of cytomegalovirus exposure and HLA in healthy donors. Overall study context: Samples from HLA-typed donors yielded approximately 80 million unique TCRs in an early data release.

Vbeta (60) and Jbeta (13) primers were used in the PCR. Sequencing was performed with immunoSEQ multiplex PCR; in TCRdb, only in-frame clones are kept and a portion is missing. Altogether over 140,000 clones are present, more than 70% being singletons, with the ten largest covering 2.4%. The receptor was derived from a man in his fifties in good health and CMV-seronegative. Sequenced sample: PBMCs.

The CDR3 DNA is TGCAGCGTTGACAGGGGGCCTGATGGCTACACCTTC. It yields the protein CSVDRGPDGYTF. The rearrangement links TRBV29-1 to TRBJ1-2, with 8 bases matching TRBD1. The V segment lost 3 bases and the J segment 6 bases; nucleotides outside the gene matches: 3. This CDR3 has 12 residues. Germline CDR1 and CDR2: SQVTM and ANQGSEA. Full variable domain (outside the CDR3, taken from reference TRBV29-1 and TRBJ1-2): SAVISQKPSRDICQRGTSLTIQCQVDSQVTMMFWYRQQPGQSLTLIATANQGSEATYESGFVIDKFPISRPNLTFSTLTVSNMSPEDSSIYLCSVDRGPDGYTFGSGTRLTVV.